Each of the 28 T cell receptor beta chains below was sequenced from the same sample in a study of blood T cell repertoires in COVID-19 (dated by TCRdb to 2020 to 2021). Receptor amplification or capture employed the immunoSEQ multiplex PCR assay. This is the immuneACCESS table as TCRdb keeps it, with only in-frame sequences that have V and J called. A part of the clones is gone; compared with another copy, unresolved V genes explain less than half, and the rest is unexplained. Within this sample are approximately 260,000 clones, with around 87% of them counted one time only. The top ten clonotypes cover approximately 3.5% of the sample. Specimen: PBMCs or T cells enriched from blood (not recorded which). The source of these receptors is a woman in her thirties or forties with acute COVID-19.

The chain carries TRBV28 and TRBJ1-2; 8 nucleotides match TRBD1. This CDR3 has 14 residues. Germline values: CDR1 MDHEN, CDR2 SYDVKM. V trimming: 5 bases; J trimming: 5 bases; junction bases outside the gene matches: 7. This chain's CDR3 is CASSPGQGWYGYTF. Here the CDR3 DNA reads TGTGCCAGCAGTCCTGGACAGGGTTGGTATGGCTACACCTTC.

This clone was seen a single time. The rearrangement uses TRBV7-9 and TRBJ1-2; 8 bases align to TRBD1. The length of the CDR3 is 12 residues. Germline V CDR1 and CDR2: SEHNR, FQNEAQ (reference sequence). V lost 7 bases, J lost 7 bases, and 5 bases stayed unmatched. The CDR3 nucleotides are TGTGCCAGCACCGGACAGGGCTTTGGCTACACCTTC. This codes for CASTGQGFGYTF.

The V and J genes are TRBV11-2 and TRBJ2-1; possible D gene TRBD2, 5 bases. V was trimmed by 1 base and J by 3 bases, leaving 16 bases between them. CDR1 and CDR2 from the germline V gene are SGHAT and FQNNGV. The CDR3 is 17 residues long. The CDR3: CASSLAARLADYNEQFF. CDR3 in DNA: TGTGCCAGCAGCTTAGCAGCGAGGCTAGCAGACTACAATGAGCAGTTCTTC.

This chain links TRBV18 with TRBJ1-5; D may be TRBD1 (5 bases). This CDR3 region has 14 residues. The V and J ends lost 3 bases and 0 bases respectively, with 6 bases between them. The V gene's germline CDR1 is KGHSH and CDR2 LQKENI. CDR3 protein: CASSPQGSNQPQHF. The CDR3 region has the DNA TGTGCCAGCTCACCTCAGGGTAGCAATCAGCCCCAGCATTTT. The full variable domain, in which reference TRBV18 and TRBJ1-5 provide the parts outside the CDR3, is NAGVMQNPRHLVRRRGQEARLRCSPMKGHSHVYWYRQLPEEGLKFMVYLQKENIIDESGMPKERFSAEFPKEGPSILRIQQVVRGDSAAYFCASSPQGSNQPQHFGDGTRLSIL.

This clone was detected only once. The chain employs TRBV5-6 and TRBJ2-7; 10 bases are shared with TRBD1. The V gene end was trimmed by 4 bases and the J gene end by 3 bases; junction bases not matched to a gene: 7. CDR3 size: 15 residues. CDR1 and CDR2 (germline): SGHDT, YYEEEE. The chain's CDR3 is CASSPGTGVIYEQYF. The DNA for the CDR3 is TGTGCCAGCAGCCCGGGGACAGGGGTTATCTACGAGCAGTACTTC.

V gene TRBV7-8 combines with J gene TRBJ2-7; weak D call: TRBD1 (6 bases). V was cut by 6 bases and J by 2 bases, with 14 bases left in between. Germline V gives CDR1 SGHVS, CDR2 FQNEAQ. The CDR3 is 14 amino acids. The CDR3 protein is CASRLDGTPYEQYF. The CDR3 nucleotides are TGTGCCAGCAGGCTAGACGGGACACCCTACGAGCAGTACTTC.

This sequence joins TRBV7-2 and TRBJ2-5; 7 positions agree with TRBD1. Germline trimming cut 5 bases from V and 5 bases from J; bases unmatched to any gene: 8. The germline V gene encodes CDR1 SGHTA and CDR2 FQGNSA. CDR3 length: 14 amino acids. CDR3 coding DNA: TGTGCCAGCAGCCTCGGGGACAGTTATGAGACCCAGTACTTC. It codes for CASSLGDSYETQYF.

This clone was seen only a few times. The chain combines TRBV4-1 with TRBJ2-5, with D possibly matching TRBD1 (5 bases). V lost 0 bases and J lost 4, with 12 bases in between. This CDR3 spans 15 amino acids. Germline CDR1 reads MGHRA; CDR2 reads YSYEKL. CDR3 in amino acids: CASSQDGWGTETQYF. The CDR3 DNA follows: TGCGCCAGCAGCCAAGATGGGTGGGGCACAGAGACCCAGTACTTC.

This chain joins TRBV2 and TRBJ2-1; 11 bases agree with TRBD2. With 6 bases clipped from V and 4 bases from J, the junction kept 14 bases outside the gene matches. The CDR3 extends over 18 amino acids. CDR1 is SNHLY and CDR2 is FYNNEI in the germline V gene. The CDR3 coding sequence is TGTGCCAGCAGCGGGACGTCGGGACTAGCGGACGCTTACAATGAGCAGTTCTTC. It specifies CASSGTSGLADAYNEQFF.

The J gene is TRBJ1-3, the V gene TRBV7-8, with TRBD1 matching over 9 bases. The germline V gene has CDR1 SGHVS and CDR2 FQNEAQ. This CDR3 is built from 17 residues. Unmatched junction bases numbered 4, after V lost 1 base and J lost 0 bases. CDR3 in amino acids: CASSLGYRGLSGNTIYF. The CDR3 DNA reads as TGTGCCAGCAGCTTAGGGTACAGGGGGCTCTCTGGAAACACCATATATTTT. Looking up the rest from reference TRBV7-8 and TRBJ1-3 gives the full variable domain: GAGVSQSPRYKVAKRGQDVALRCDPISGHVSLFWYQQALGQGPEFLTYFQNEAQLDKSGLPSDRFFAERPEGSVSTLKIQRTQQEDSAVYLCASSLGYRGLSGNTIYFGEGSWLTVV.

This clone was found a few times. V gene TRBV2 combines with J gene TRBJ2-3, with D possibly TRBD2 on 6 matching bases. Germline assignment: CDR1 SNHLY and CDR2 FYNNEI. The V end was cut by 3 bases, the J end by 2 bases, with 12 bases between. The CDR3 consists of 15 residues. The CDR3 region is CASSDSRDPTDTQYF. CDR3 nucleotides: TGTGCCAGCAGTGATTCGCGGGACCCCACAGATACGCAGTATTTT.

The V and J genes are TRBV19 and TRBJ2-2; D perhaps matches TRBD2 (5 bases). V gave up 10 bases and J gave up 4 bases, with 13 bases separating them. This CDR3 has 13 residues. CDR1 and CDR2 from the germline V gene are LNHDA and SQIVND (reference sequence). Here the CDR3 DNA reads TGTGCCACTCGGACGGCGGGCACCGGGGAGCTGTTTTTT. Protein product: CATRTAGTGELFF. Drawing the rest from reference TRBV19 and TRBJ2-2, the complete variable domain is DGGITQSPKYLFRKEGQNVTLSCEQNLNHDAMYWYRQDPGQGLRLIYYSQIVNDFQKGDIAEGYSVSREKKESFPLTVTSAQKNPTAFYLCATRTAGTGELFFGEGSRLTVL.

The rearrangement links TRBV9 to TRBJ2-3; D gene unclear. This CDR3 region has 13 residues. V was cut by 1 base and J by 2 bases, with 5 bases left in between. Germline CDR1 reads SGDLS; CDR2 reads YYNGEE. The CDR3 DNA follows: TGTGCCAGCAGCGTAACAGTCACAGATACGCAGTATTTT. Its translation is CASSVTVTDTQYF.

The gene calls are TRBV12-3 or TRBV12-4 and TRBJ1-2; no definite D call. The CDR3 consists of 11 residues. Deletions cut 4 bases from V and 2 bases from J, with 2 bases between. CDR3 residues: CASSSNYGYTF. In DNA, the CDR3 is TGTGCCAGCAGTTCGAACTATGGCTACACCTTC.

This chain links TRBV3-1 (or the pseudogene TRBV3-2) with TRBJ2-7, with 8 bases identical to TRBD1. There are 14 residues in the CDR3. CDR1 and CDR2 from the germline V gene are LGHDT and YNNKEL (reference sequence). Trimming took 7 bases from V and 1 from J; bases not matched to a gene: 6. The CDR3 sequence is CASMRTGSSYEQYF. In DNA, the CDR3 is TGTGCCAGCATGAGGACAGGGTCGTCCTACGAGCAGTACTTC.

Note on this clone: Different DNA sequences within this sample yield the same CDR3. This chain connects TRBV27 to TRBJ2-7, with a weak D call TRBD1 (6 bases). The germline V gene has CDR1 MNHEY and CDR2 SMNVEV (reference sequence). V lost 4 bases, J lost 2 bases, and 9 bases lay in between. The CDR3 length is 13 residues. The CDR3 loop reads CASSSQGPYEQYF. The CDR3 DNA reads as TGTGCCAGCAGTTCACAGGGACCCTACGAGCAGTACTTC.

V and J are TRBV7-9 and TRBJ2-3; 8 positions match TRBD2. CDR1 SEHNR and CDR2 FQNEAQ come from the germline V gene (reference sequence). The CDR3 loop spans 15 amino acids. Losses at the gene ends were 5 bases for V and 2 bases for J; bases not matched to a gene: 6. The CDR3 bases are TGTGCCAGCAGCCTTAGCGGGACTCACACAGATACGCAGTATTTT. Its translation: CASSLSGTHTDTQYF.

CDR3 loop: CASRRAFLINEQFF. Here the CDR3 DNA reads TGTGCCAGCAGGCGGGCCTTCCTAATCAATGAGCAGTTCTTC. The genes are TRBV13 and TRBJ2-1, with TRBD2 as a possible D gene (5 bases). The germline V gene encodes CDR1 PRHDT and CDR2 FYEKMQ (reference sequence). The CDR3 has 14 amino acids. V was clipped by 6 bases and J by 6 bases, with 15 bases between them.

The V call is TRBV7-9, the J call TRBJ2-2, with 8 positions matching TRBD2. CDR3 length: 16 amino acids. V shed 5 bases and J 4 bases; nucleotides not matched to a gene: 9. Germline CDR1 and CDR2: SEHNR and FQNEAQ (reference sequence). DNA for the CDR3: TGTGCCAGCAGCCCGAGACGGGGGGGTGGCACCGGGGAGCTGTTTTTT. Its translation: CASSPRRGGGTGELFF.

The chain has TRBV19 and TRBJ2-2, with a tentative D call TRBD1 (5 bases). This CDR3 is 14 amino acids long. The germline V gene encodes CDR1 LNHDA and CDR2 SQIVND (reference sequence). V lost 7 bases, J lost 0 bases, and 9 bases lay in between. The CDR3 DNA follows: TGTGCCAGTACCCAGGGTACGAACACCGGGGAGCTGTTTTTT. Amino acid sequence: CASTQGTNTGELFF.

This chain connects TRBV12-3 or TRBV12-4 to TRBJ1-6, with TRBD1 as a possible D gene (6 bases). The CDR3 extends over 13 amino acids. The germline V and J ends were trimmed by 6 bases and 10 bases, with 13 bases remaining between them. CDR3 coding DNA: TGTGCCAGCAGGGGGGCACCGGGGTCACCCCTCCACTTT. Amino acid sequence: CASRGAPGSPLHF.

There are a few counts of this clone. The chain uses TRBV15 and TRBJ1-3; 8 bases agree with TRBD1. V shed 0 bases, J shed 3 bases, and the junction held 4 bases outside the gene matches. Per germline, CDR1 LNHNV and CDR2 YYDKDF (reference sequence). This CDR3 is built from 16 residues. The CDR3 nucleotides read TGTGCCACCAGCAGAGACAGGGGGCGATTTGGAAACACCATATATTTT. This gives the protein CATSRDRGRFGNTIYF.

This clone was counted a single time. The chain is built from TRBV10-2 and TRBJ2-2; D is unclear. V gave up 4 bases and J gave up 2 bases, with 11 bases separating them. Germline V gene sequence: CDR1 WSHSY, CDR2 SAAADI. This CDR3 region has 15 residues. The CDR3 spells CASSVQLSNTGELFF. CDR3 DNA: TGCGCCAGCAGTGTCCAACTTTCCAACACCGGGGAGCTGTTTTTT.

The chain recombines TRBV11-3 with TRBJ2-3, with no clear D. V was pared by 1 base and J by 6 bases, with 11 bases between. The CDR3 length is 14 residues. Germline CDR1 reads SGHNT; CDR2 reads YENEEA. CDR3 nucleotides: TGTGCCAGCAGCTTAGGCCTAGTAGCCGATACGCAGTATTTT. This codes for CASSLGLVADTQYF. Complete variable domain (other parts from reference TRBV11-3 and TRBJ2-3): EAGVVQSPRYKIIEKKQPVAFWCNPISGHNTLYWYLQNLGQGPELLIRYENEEAVDDSQLPKDRFSAERLKGVDSTLKIQPAELGDSAVYLCASSLGLVADTQYFGPGTRLTVL.

This clone was counted only a few times. Here the CDR3 DNA reads TGTGCCAGCAGCTTGCGGGGTTTGGAAGCTTTCTTT. Protein sequence: CASSLRGLEAFF. The chain uses TRBV5-8 and TRBJ1-1, with D unresolved. Trimming shortened V by 1 base and J by 8 bases, and 9 bases separated the two germline ends. Germline V lookup: CDR1 SGHTS, CDR2 YDEGEE. The CDR3 has 12 amino acids.

Note on this clone: One end of the junction varies from germline; a read error may be responsible. In nucleotides, the CDR3 is TGTGCCTGGACGCCGGGGGACCCCGGGACTAGCGGTTCCTTC. Its protein product is CAWTPGDPGTSGSF. This chain joins TRBV30 and TRBJ2-7; 11 positions agree with TRBD2. This CDR3 contains 14 residues. In germline, CDR1 is GTSNPN, CDR2 SVGIG (reference sequence).

V is TRBV6-6 and J is TRBJ2-3; D ambiguous. Between the trimmed V and J ends, which lost 5 bases and 2 bases, there was a span of 11 bases. Germline lookup yields CDR1 MNHNY and CDR2 SVGAGI (reference sequence). CDR3 length: 14 amino acids. The chain's CDR3 is CASSPLTTTDTQYF. The CDR3 bases are TGTGCCAGCAGTCCCCTGACAACCACAGATACGCAGTATTTT.

The rearrangement uses TRBV5-1 and TRBJ1-5, with 7 nucleotides matching TRBD1. V gave up 1 base and J gave up 7 bases; unmatched junction bases: 8. The germline V gene has CDR1 SGHRS and CDR2 YFSETQ. This CDR3 contains 15 residues. CDR3 in DNA: TGCGCCAGCAGCTTGACGGGACAGCCAGGGCAGCCCCAGCATTTT. Amino acids: CASSLTGQPGQPQHF.